This T cell receptor (beta chain) was profiled in a study of blood T cells in healthy people across ages. The CDR3 consists of 17 residues. The V gene's germline CDR1 is LGHNA and CDR2 YNFKEQ. A sample-barcoded 5' primer and a J-beta primer mix were used in a second PCR of about 7 to 12 cycles. TCRdb fed the 5' RACE reads into MiXCR, producing one record per CDR3 protein. The data contain about 800,000 distinct CDR3 sequences, roughly 25% of them singletons. These data were also reused for a study on T cells of mothers and their children.

The sequencing input was blood. The chain recombines TRBV4-2 with TRBJ2-5, with D possibly TRBD2 on 7 matching bases. TRBJ2-1 matches the DNA end more closely, so the J call is doubtful. The clonotype was recovered from a boy aged 10-17 years in good health. CDR3 bases: TGTGCCAGCAGCCAAGATATCGGGGGGACAAACTACAATGAGCAGTTCTTC. Translating gives CASSQDIGGTNYNEQFF.